The text below deals with one T cell receptor beta chain. Antigen unknown. The read gets to within 3 residues of the CDR3 end, and the germline J gene fills in the rest. These data are taken from a study of T cells in women clearing cervical HPV infection. Background on the study: Donors had HPV16-related CIN3 or worse; 2 had invasive cancer. Study-wide results and limits: Richness plus V gene abundances separated cases from controls with AUC around 0.8. Repertoire richness, not evenness, was significantly elevated in CIN3+ cases versus controls. TRBV6-7 relative abundance averaged approximately 0.11% in cases and about 0.17% in controls.

Deletions cut 1 base from V and 5 bases from J, with 12 bases between. The CDR3 covers 14 residues. CDR1 and CDR2 (germline): SGHTA, FQGNSA. This table comes from immunoSEQ multiplex PCR, and its TCRdb copy is limited to in-frame clones, with some not included. The specimen's table records 20,000 to 25,000 clones. This TCR came from a woman between 18 and 70 years old with a cervical HPV16 infection that either progressed to CIN3+ or cleared (not recorded which). The sequencing input was blood buffy coat. The chain recombines TRBV7-2 with TRBJ2-7, with D hard to call. CDR3 region: CASSLGSMSDEQYF. The covered CDR3 bases are TGTGCCAGCAGCTTAGGCTCCATGAGCGACGAG.